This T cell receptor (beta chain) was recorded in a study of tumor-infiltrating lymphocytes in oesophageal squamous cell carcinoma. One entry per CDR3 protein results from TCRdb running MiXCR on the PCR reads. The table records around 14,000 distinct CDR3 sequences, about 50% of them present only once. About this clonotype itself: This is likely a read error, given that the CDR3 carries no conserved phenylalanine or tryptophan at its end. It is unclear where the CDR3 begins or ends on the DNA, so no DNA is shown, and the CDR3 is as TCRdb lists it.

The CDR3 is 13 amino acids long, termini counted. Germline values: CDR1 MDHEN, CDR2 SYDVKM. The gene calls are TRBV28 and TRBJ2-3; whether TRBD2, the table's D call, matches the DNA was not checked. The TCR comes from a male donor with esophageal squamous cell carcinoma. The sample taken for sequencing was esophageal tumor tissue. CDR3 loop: CASRAGPRYEQFV.